This T cell receptor beta chain is drawn from a study of a mutant IDH1 vaccine in newly diagnosed glioma. Study overall: The week-35 safety follow-up was V12, and the week-47 study end was V13.

Clones were read by immunoSEQ multiplex PCR, and TCRdb kept only the in-frame ones, dropping some. The sample consists of approximately 33,000 clones, roughly four fifths of them appearing once. On this clone itself: Antigen: not known.

As to time point: week 47, end of study. What each vaccine dose contained was 300 ug of mutant IDH1 20-mer peptide, accompanied by topical imiquimod. Patients in the study were vaccinated eight times, receiving shots in weeks 1, 3, 5, 7, 11, 15, 19 and 23. The clonotype comes from a middle-aged man with glioma. Sequencing was performed on PBMCs, taken from a glioma patient whose treatment included an IDH1 peptide vaccine.

This chain's CDR3 is CASRVLQEAFF. The CDR3 nucleotides read TGTGCCAGCAGGGTTTTACAGGAAGCTTTCTTT. This chain connects TRBV2 to TRBJ1-1; no definite D call. The CDR3 totals 11 residues. The V gene's germline CDR1 is SNHLY and CDR2 FYNNEI. Trimming cost V 6 bases and J 8 bases, with 10 bases left between them.